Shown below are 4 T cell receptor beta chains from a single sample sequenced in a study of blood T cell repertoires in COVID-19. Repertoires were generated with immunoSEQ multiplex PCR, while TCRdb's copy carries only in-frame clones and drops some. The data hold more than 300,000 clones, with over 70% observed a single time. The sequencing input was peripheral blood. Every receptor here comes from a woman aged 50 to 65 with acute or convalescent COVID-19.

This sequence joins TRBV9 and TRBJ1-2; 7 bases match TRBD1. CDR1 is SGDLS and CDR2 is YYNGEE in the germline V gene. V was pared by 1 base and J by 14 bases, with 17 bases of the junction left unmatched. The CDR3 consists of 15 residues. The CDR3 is CASSVRGTAYNGSTF. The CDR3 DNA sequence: TGTGCCAGCAGCGTACGGGGGACAGCCTACAATGGGAGTACCTTC.

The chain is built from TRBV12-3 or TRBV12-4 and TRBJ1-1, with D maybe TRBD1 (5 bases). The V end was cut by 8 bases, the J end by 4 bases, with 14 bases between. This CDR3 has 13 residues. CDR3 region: CASGAQPPTEAFF. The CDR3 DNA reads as TGTGCCAGCGGGGCTCAGCCACCCACTGAAGCTTTCTTT.

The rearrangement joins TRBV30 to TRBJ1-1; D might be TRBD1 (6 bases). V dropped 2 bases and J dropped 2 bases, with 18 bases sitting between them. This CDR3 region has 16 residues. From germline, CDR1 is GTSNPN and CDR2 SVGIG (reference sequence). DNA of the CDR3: TGTGCCTGGAGTCCTAACCTCGGGACACACAACACTGAAGCTTTCTTT. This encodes CAWSPNLGTHNTEAFF.

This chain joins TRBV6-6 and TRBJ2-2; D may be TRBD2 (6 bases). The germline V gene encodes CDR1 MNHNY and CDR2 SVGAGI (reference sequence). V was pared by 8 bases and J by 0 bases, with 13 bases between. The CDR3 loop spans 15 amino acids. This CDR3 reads CASEMERANTGELFF. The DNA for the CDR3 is TGTGCCAGCGAAATGGAGCGGGCGAACACCGGGGAGCTGTTTTTT.